The T cell receptor beta chain described here comes from a study of OX40 agonist ivuxolimab in advanced cancers. Notes on the research overall: The costimulatory receptor OX40 (CD134) was targeted by ivuxolimab, a fully human IgG2 agonistic monoclonal antibody. Intravenous ivuxolimab was administered to patients every 2 weeks at six dose levels: 0.01, 0.1, 0.3, 1.5, 3 and 10 mg/kg. The dose-escalation cohort was about 86% male with a mean age of about 54 years, ranging from 23 to 79. The paper reports the monotherapy dose-escalation portion (N of about 54 patients) of the phase I ivuxolimab trial. Patients were allowed to have had prior anti-PD-1, anti-PD-L1 or anti-CTLA-4 therapy, and around two fifths of the dose-escalation patients had been treated with checkpoint inhibitors. Of the 50 to 55 dose-escalation patients, hepatocellular carcinoma was present in 19, melanoma in roughly 15, renal cell carcinoma in 9 and head and neck cancer in 9. Partial responses occurred in three dose-escalation patients, of whom one had hepatocellular carcinoma and two had cutaneous melanoma. The point of sequencing TCRbeta in the periphery was to test whether ivuxolimab changed TCR sequence diversity and drove clonal T-cell expansion. The study at large found these results: After ivuxolimab, more expanded clones were found on average in CD8+ T cells than in CD4+ T cells. Low levels of normalized T-cell clonal expansion were also seen in some nonresponding patients. Which antigens the clonally expanded peripheral T cells were specific for was not determined. At doses of 0.1 to 3.0 mg/kg, clonal expansion of both CD4+ and CD8+ blood T cells was observed from baseline to week 6. Partial responders in the 0.1-3.0 mg/kg groups had among the lowest normalized peripheral clonal expansion, especially among CD8+ T cells.

Patients with a history of autoimmune disease or receiving systemic immunosuppression were excluded from the trial. Peripheral blood for TCR sequencing was collected from all dose cohorts at baseline, on cycle 4 day 1, and on cycle 7 day 1. The samples were taken from a phase I, first-in-human, multicenter, open-label dose-escalation trial of ivuxolimab. Adults with locally advanced or metastatic melanoma, renal cell carcinoma, hepatocellular carcinoma or head and neck squamous cell carcinoma were enrolled in the trial. Before TCR sequencing, CD4+ T cells and CD8+ T cells were sorted from peripheral blood as separate populations. Turning to this clone: The antigen this receptor binds is unknown. Base qualities are not at hand, and no much larger clone is one base apart.

Genomic DNA was extracted from sorted cells for sequencing of the TCRbeta CDR3 region. The immunoSEQ Assay was used to sequence the TCRbeta CDR3 regions. In its TCRdb copy, this immuneACCESS table keeps in-frame sequences only and misses some clones. Where compared with another copy, unresolved V genes explain less than half of these, and the others have no known cause. The sample table holds fewer than 75,000 clones, of which around 86% were seen once. The ten largest account for roughly 4.2% of the sample. The V end gives up 0 bases and the J end 6 bases, leaving 9 bases in the junction not matched to a gene. The CDR3 numbers 15 residues from cysteine through phenylalanine. The retained sequence is limited to the CDR3, 45 bases, with the frame set at the first base. The germline V gene specifies SQVTM as CDR1 and ANQGSEA as CDR2.

The chain is encoded by TRBV29-1 joined to TRBJ2-5; TRBD1 matches 8 bases in the middle. The TCR originated in an adult with an advanced solid tumor such as melanoma, head and neck, liver or kidney cancer. The source was CD4+ or CD8+ T cells sorted from blood, collected in a trial of the OX40 agonist ivuxolimab. The CDR3 region: CSVEEVRGLLKTQYF. DNA sequence: TGCAGCGTTGAAGAGGTCAGGGGGCTGTTGAAGACCCAGTACTTC. Outside the CDR3, residues come from the reference TRBV29-1 and TRBJ2-5 proteins, so the full variable domain is: SAVISQKPSRDICQRGTSLTIQCQVDSQVTMMFWYRQQPGQSLTLIATANQGSEATYESGFVIDKFPISRPNLTFSTLTVSNMSPEDSSIYLCSVEEVRGLLKTQYFGPGTRLLVL.